This T cell receptor beta chain was captured by sequencing in a study of T cells in localized non-small cell lung cancer. Study outcomes and limitations: A denser population of T cells in blood accompanied longer overall survival. T cell clonality was highest in uninvolved adjacent lung, above tumor. Tumor samples were not multi-region, leaving intratumor heterogeneity unexcluded.

As for this clone: Antigen: not known.

This CDR3 comprises 17 residues. Germline lookup yields CDR1 SGHAT and CDR2 FQNNGV. Trimming took 6 bases from V and 4 from J, leaving 21 bases between them. TCRdb's table, derived via immunoSEQ multiplex PCR, lists solely in-frame clones and lacks some. The sample contains just over 15,000 clones, about 89% of which appear only once. Sequenced here: peripheral blood mononuclear cells, sampled before any cancer treatment. This TCR derives from a male donor older than 55 with stage II lung adenocarcinoma. The chain is built from TRBV11-2 and TRBJ2-2; possibly TRBD2 for D (6 bases). The CDR3: CASSLRISGVVTGELFF. In DNA, the CDR3 is TGTGCCAGCAGTCTACGGATTTCGGGAGTAGTCACCGGGGAGCTGTTTTTT.